The next 32 T cell receptor beta chains were all read from a single sample in a study of long-term antiretroviral therapy in people with HIV. The authors ran the immunoSEQ assay, v3.0, at survey level. Profiling relied on immunoSEQ multiplex PCR, and the TCRdb table lists in-frame clones only, not all of them. The sample contains 25,000 to 35,000 clones, 80% to 95% of which appear only once. The specimen comprised unsorted PBMCs, sampled 3.1 years after starting antiretroviral therapy. The receptors come from a man aged 18-30 years with HIV.

The chain combines TRBV11-2 with TRBJ1-2, with TRBD1 matching 9 bases. The CDR3 runs 16 residues. V trimming: 5 bases; J trimming: 7 bases; junction bases outside the gene matches: 14. Germline CDR1 and CDR2: SGHAT and FQNNGV. As DNA, the CDR3 is TGTGCCAGCAGCCCCCATACAGGGGGCGAGGGAAGTGGCTACACCTTC. Amino acid sequence: CASSPHTGGEGSGYTF.

V gene TRBV19 combines with J gene TRBJ2-5, with 14 bases lining up with TRBD2. Germline-derived CDR1 and CDR2 are LNHDA and SQIVND (reference sequence). V gave up 5 bases and J gave up 1 base; unmatched junction bases: 3. The CDR3 contains 16 residues. In DNA, the CDR3 is TGTGCCAGTAGTCCCGGGACTAGCGGGGGCCAAGAGACCCAGTACTTC. Translating gives CASSPGTSGGQETQYF.

This chain joins TRBV7-3 and TRBJ2-1, with TRBD1 matching over 11 bases. The CDR3 has 15 residues. CDR1 and CDR2 (germline): SGHTA, FQGTGA. With 5 bases clipped from V and 7 bases from J, the junction kept 7 bases outside the gene matches. Written as DNA, the CDR3 is TGTGCCAGCAGCCAGGGACAGGGGGGCTGGAATGAGCAGTTCTTC. Protein sequence: CASSQGQGGWNEQFF.

This chain connects TRBV9 to TRBJ2-3; TRBD2 is a possible D gene (6 bases). There are 18 residues in the CDR3. Germline loops: CDR1 SGDLS, CDR2 YYNGEE. V was cut by 3 bases and J by 2 bases, with 22 bases left in between. The CDR3, as DNA: TGTGCCAGCAGCGCCAACCCGCGGGAAGCAGGACCCACAGATACGCAGTATTTT. Residues: CASSANPREAGPTDTQYF. Using reference TRBV9 and TRBJ2-3 for the parts outside the CDR3, the full variable domain is DSGVTQTPKHLITATGQRVTLRCSPRSGDLSVYWYQQSLDQGLQFLIQYYNGEERAKGNILERFSAQQFPDLHSELNLSSLELGDSALYFCASSANPREAGPTDTQYFGPGTRLTVL.

The chain couples TRBV19 to TRBJ1-3; D not resolved. V was trimmed by 4 bases and J by 4 bases, leaving 14 bases between them. CDR1 and CDR2 (germline): LNHDA, SQIVND (reference sequence). The length of the CDR3 is 15 residues. The chain's CDR3 is CASSKGREPGNTIYF. DNA of the CDR3: TGTGCCAGTAGTAAAGGTCGGGAACCCGGAAACACCATATATTTT.

This clone was detected only once. This chain uses TRBV7-6 with TRBJ1-2, with D possibly TRBD1 on 5 matching bases. The V gene lost 5 bases and the J gene lost 7 bases, with 20 bases spanning the gap. The CDR3 is made up of 15 amino acids. CDR1 is SGHVS, CDR2 FNYEAQ, per germline. CDR3 in amino acids: CASSLLTAGGGGYTF. The CDR3 DNA follows: TGTGCCAGCAGCCTCCTTACGGCCGGGGGAGGTGGCTACACCTTC.

The chain uses TRBV29-1 and TRBJ1-1; D gene ambiguous. Germline-derived CDR1 and CDR2 are SQVTM and ANQGSEA. The CDR3 is made up of 11 amino acids. V dropped 7 bases and J dropped 3 bases, with 9 bases sitting between them. CDR3 sequence (DNA): TGCAGCGCCCGGGTGGACACTGAAGCTTTCTTT. Translating it yields CSARVDTEAFF.

The rearrangement uses TRBV5-1 and TRBJ2-7, with D uncertain. This CDR3 is 16 amino acids long. Germline assignment: CDR1 SGHRS and CDR2 YFSETQ. The V end lost 0 bases, the J end lost 1 base, and 14 bases lay between the germline ends. CDR3 sequence: CASSLGPTSLSYEQYF. For the CDR3, the DNA is TGCGCCAGCAGCTTGGGACCTACAAGTTTATCCTACGAGCAGTACTTC.

V is TRBV7-8 and J is TRBJ2-7; no firm D call. The CDR3 is 16 amino acids. Trimming removed 1 base from V and 6 bases from J, with 19 bases in between. Germline V gene lookup returns CDR1 SGHVS and CDR2 FQNEAQ. The CDR3 coding sequence is TGTGCCAGCAGCTTAGGTGTAGGTCGGGCCACTGCCGAGCAGTACTTC. This codes for CASSLGVGRATAEQYF.

J is TRBJ2-7 and V is TRBV5-6, with D unclear. The germline CDR1 and CDR2 sequences are SGHDT and YYEEEE. CDR3 length: 14 amino acids. The germline V and J ends were trimmed by 4 bases and 2 bases, with 13 bases remaining between them. As DNA, the CDR3 is TGTGCCAGCAGCCAAGACATCTTGCCCTACGAGCAGTACTTC. Its translation is CASSQDILPYEQYF.

The chain couples TRBV9 to TRBJ2-7; unclear D gene. The CDR3 spans 13 residues. The germline V and J ends were trimmed by 4 bases and 4 bases, with 12 bases remaining between them. Germline V CDR1 and CDR2: SGDLS, YYNGEE. CDR3 region: CASSSTGSYEQYF. The CDR3 DNA sequence: TGTGCCAGCAGCTCAACTGGGTCTTACGAGCAGTACTTC.

This chain joins TRBV11-2 and TRBJ2-7, with 9 bases identical to TRBD1. V was pared by 3 bases and J by 7 bases, with 4 bases of the junction left unmatched. The CDR3 sequence is 13 residues long. Germline values: CDR1 SGHAT, CDR2 FQNNGV. CDR3 residues: CASSLGQGWEQYF. As DNA, the CDR3 is TGTGCCAGCAGCTTGGGACAGGGTTGGGAGCAGTACTTC. The variable domain in full, completed from reference TRBV11-2 and TRBJ2-7, reads EAGVAQSPRYKIIEKRQSVAFWCNPISGHATLYWYQQILGQGPKLLIQFQNNGVVDDSQLPKDRFSAERLKGVDSTLKIQPAKLEDSAVYLCASSLGQGWEQYFGPGTRLTVT.

The gene calls are TRBV25-1 and TRBJ2-1, with TRBD1 matching over 9 bases. The CDR3 spans 15 residues. In germline, CDR1 is MGHDK, CDR2 SYGVNS. With V trimmed by 6 bases and J by 7 bases, 10 bases remained unmatched. The CDR3 is CASRSTGGEQNEQFF. In nucleotides, the CDR3 is TGTGCCAGCAGGTCGACAGGGGGGGAACAGAATGAGCAGTTCTTC. The full variable domain, completed using reference TRBV25-1 and TRBJ2-1, is EADIYQTPRYLVIGTGKKITLECSQTMGHDKMYWYQQDPGMELHLIHYSYGVNSTEKGDLSSESTVSRIRTEHFPLTLESARPSHTSQYLCASRSTGGEQNEQFFGPGTRLTVL.

The gene calls are TRBV21-1 and TRBJ1-4. TRBV21-1 is classified as a pseudogene. The CDR3 covers 18 residues. CDR3 residues: CASSKENGDSATNEKLFF. For the CDR3, the DNA is TGTGCCAGCAGCAAAGAAAACGGGGACTCTGCAACTAATGAAAAACTGTTTTTT.

The chain is built from TRBV7-2 and TRBJ1-3, with unresolved D. This CDR3 has 15 amino acids. Looked up from germline, CDR1 is SGHTA and CDR2 is FQGNSA. V was cut by 0 bases and J by 8 bases, with 14 bases left in between. This CDR3 is CASSLAVAAGDTIYF. CDR3 nucleotide sequence: TGTGCCAGCAGCTTAGCAGTTGCTGCTGGGGACACCATATATTTT.

This sequence joins TRBV7-8 and TRBJ1-4; D unresolved. V lost 5 bases, J lost 6 bases, and 13 bases lay in between. This CDR3 contains 14 residues. The germline CDR1 and CDR2 sequences are SGHVS and FQNEAQ. The CDR3 DNA reads as TGTGCCAGCAGCCATAAGCAGTGGGATGAAAAACTGTTTTTT. The encoded protein is CASSHKQWDEKLFF.

V is TRBV7-9 and J is TRBJ1-1; TRBD1 is a possible D gene (6 bases). This CDR3 contains 13 residues. Deletions cut 7 bases from V and 1 base from J, with 10 bases between. CDR1 and CDR2 from the germline V gene are SEHNR and FQNEAQ (reference sequence). CDR3 in amino acids: CASNEGGNTEAFF. The CDR3 nucleotides are TGTGCCAGCAACGAAGGGGGGAACACTGAAGCTTTCTTT.

V is TRBV25-1 and J is TRBJ2-3; D is perhaps TRBD2 (5 bases). V dropped 5 bases and J dropped 1 base, with 7 bases sitting between them. Germline CDR1 is MGHDK and CDR2 is SYGVNS. The CDR3 has 13 residues. This CDR3 is CASSPGGTDTQYF. The CDR3 DNA follows: TGTGCCAGCAGTCCCGGGGGCACAGATACGCAGTATTTT. Complete variable domain (other parts from reference TRBV25-1 and TRBJ2-3): EADIYQTPRYLVIGTGKKITLECSQTMGHDKMYWYQQDPGMELHLIHYSYGVNSTEKGDLSSESTVSRIRTEHFPLTLESARPSHTSQYLCASSPGGTDTQYFGPGTRLTVL.

A few counts support this clone. This rearrangement joins TRBV5-1 to TRBJ1-2; perhaps TRBD1 as D (5 bases). Trimming left V 0 bases short and J 8 bases short, with 11 bases between. The CDR3 runs 13 residues. CDR1 SGHRS and CDR2 YFSETQ come from the germline V gene. The CDR3 region is CASSLETASGYTF. In DNA form, the CDR3 reads TGCGCCAGCAGCTTGGAGACAGCTTCGGGCTACACCTTC. The full variable domain, in which reference TRBV5-1 and TRBJ1-2 provide the parts outside the CDR3, is KAGVTQTPRYLIKTRGQQVTLSCSPISGHRSVSWYQQTPGQGLQFLFEYFSETQRNKGNFPGRFSGRQFSNSRSEMNVSTLELGDSALYLCASSLETASGYTFGSGTRLTVV.

The chain employs TRBV4-3 and TRBJ1-2, with D maybe TRBD1 (6 bases). The CDR3 runs to 15 residues. Trimming removed 1 base from V and 3 bases from J, with 12 bases in between. Germline-derived CDR1 and CDR2 are LGHNA and YSLEER. Here the CDR3 reads CASSQGQGGDYGYTF. The CDR3 DNA reads TGCGCCAGCAGCCAAGGGCAAGGGGGGGACTATGGCTACACCTTC.

This chain connects TRBV9 to TRBJ2-5; the D gene is possibly TRBD2 (6 bases). This CDR3 is built from 13 residues. V was trimmed by 4 bases and J by 4 bases, leaving 11 bases between them. CDR1 is SGDLS and CDR2 is YYNGEE in the germline V gene. DNA for the CDR3: TGTGCCAGCAGCCCATCAGCGGGAGAGACCCAGTACTTC. The encoded protein is CASSPSAGETQYF.

The chain combines TRBV5-1 with TRBJ2-3, with 8 bases lining up with TRBD2. Trimming at V came to 1 base and at J to 2 bases, leaving 3 bases not matched to a gene. Per the germline V gene, CDR1 is SGHRS and CDR2 is YFSETQ. This CDR3 has 15 residues. The CDR3 sequence: CASSLSTSATDTQYF. CDR3 sequence (DNA): TGCGCCAGCAGCTTGTCGACTAGCGCCACAGATACGCAGTATTTT.

J is TRBJ1-3 and V is TRBV11-3; D uncertain. The CDR3 covers 18 residues. CDR1 and CDR2 from the germline V gene are SGHNT and YENEEA. The V gene lost 0 bases and the J gene lost 4 bases, with 19 bases spanning the gap. The CDR3 sequence: CASSLELVRMGGGNTIYF. For the CDR3, the DNA is TGTGCCAGCAGCTTAGAATTGGTCCGAATGGGAGGCGGAAACACCATATATTTT. The full variable domain, in which reference TRBV11-3 and TRBJ1-3 provide the parts outside the CDR3, is EAGVVQSPRYKIIEKKQPVAFWCNPISGHNTLYWYLQNLGQGPELLIRYENEEAVDDSQLPKDRFSAERLKGVDSTLKIQPAELGDSAVYLCASSLELVRMGGGNTIYFGEGSWLTVV.

The chain joins TRBV6-5 to TRBJ1-4; D is undetermined. V was shortened by 2 bases and J by 5 bases, with 12 bases between the two germline ends. This CDR3 region has 15 residues. Germline V CDR1 and CDR2: MNHEY, SVGAGI. CDR3 nucleotide sequence: TGTGCCAGCAGTTACGCGGACGGATTGAATGAAAAACTGTTTTTT. Translation gives CASSYADGLNEKLFF.

The chain combines TRBV11-2 with TRBJ2-1; the D is unclear. This CDR3 spans 12 amino acids. CDR1 and CDR2 (germline): SGHAT, FQNNGV. V was clipped by 5 bases and J by 5 bases, with 7 bases between them. Here the CDR3 reads CASSLQDNEQFF. As DNA, the CDR3 is TGTGCCAGCAGCCTCCAGGACAATGAGCAGTTCTTC.

The V and J genes are TRBV7-2 and TRBJ1-3, with D possibly matching TRBD1 (5 bases). The CDR3 runs 15 residues. The V and J ends lost 3 bases and 0 bases respectively, with 9 bases between them. Germline CDR1 reads SGHTA; CDR2 reads FQGNSA. In DNA form, the CDR3 reads TGTGCCAGCAGCTTTTTCGACAGCTCTGGAAACACCATATATTTT. Its protein product is CASSFFDSSGNTIYF.

The J gene is TRBJ2-1, the V gene TRBV14, with TRBD1 as a possible D gene (6 bases). This CDR3 spans 13 amino acids. Germline values: CDR1 SGHDN, CDR2 FVKESK. Trimming removed 2 bases from V and 6 bases from J, with 8 bases in between. As DNA, the CDR3 is TGTGCCAGCAGCCAACAGGGGTCCAATGAGCAGTTCTTC. Residues: CASSQQGSNEQFF.

This sequence joins TRBV7-9 and TRBJ1-2; D remains ambiguous. V lost 1 base, J lost 0 bases, and 9 bases lay in between. Per germline, CDR1 SEHNR and CDR2 FQNEAQ (reference sequence). The CDR3 spans 15 residues. CDR3 DNA: TGTGCCAGCAGCTTAGTTGTGCATACTAACTATGGCTACACCTTC. This codes for CASSLVVHTNYGYTF.

The chain employs TRBV6-5 and TRBJ1-2; D is possibly TRBD1 (5 bases). The CDR3 is made up of 13 amino acids. CDR1 is MNHEY, CDR2 SVGAGI, per germline. The V and J ends lost 6 bases and 0 bases respectively, with 8 bases between them. Here the CDR3 reads CASRTVSNYGYTF. CDR3 sequence (DNA): TGTGCCAGCAGGACAGTTTCTAACTATGGCTACACCTTC.

In nucleotides, the CDR3 is TGTGCCAGCAGCCAGCCCAGACGGACAGGGGGTTGCTACAATGAGCAGTTCTTC. Protein sequence: CASSQPRRTGGCYNEQFF. This chain uses TRBV7-3 with TRBJ2-1; 10 bases are shared with TRBD1. The V gene's germline CDR1 is SGHTA and CDR2 FQGTGA. Losses at the gene ends were 5 bases for V and 3 bases for J; bases not matched to a gene: 13. The CDR3 loop spans 18 amino acids.

This sequence joins TRBV10-2 and TRBJ1-1, with no clear D. The CDR3 is 11 residues long. From germline, CDR1 is WSHSY and CDR2 SAAADI. Trimming stripped 3 bases from V and 7 bases from J, with 6 bases between. As DNA, the CDR3 is TGCGCCAGCAGTGATCGGGGTGAAGCTTTCTTT. Protein: CASSDRGEAFF.

CDR3 coding DNA: TGTGCCAGCAGGACGGGACTAGCGGGAGGGGATACGCAGTATTTT. Its translation: CASRTGLAGGDTQYF. The chain has TRBV28 and TRBJ2-3, with 16 bases aligning to TRBD2. This CDR3 has 15 amino acids. Germline loops: CDR1 MDHEN, CDR2 SYDVKM. The J segment lost 6 bases and the V segment lost 6 bases, leaving 3 bases of the junction unmatched. Together with reference TRBV28 and TRBJ2-3, the CDR3 gives the full variable domain: DVKVTQSSRYLVKRTGEKVFLECVQDMDHENMFWYRQDPGLGLRLIYFSYDVKMKEKGDIPEGYSVSREKKERFSLILESASTNQTSMYLCASRTGLAGGDTQYFGPGTRLTVL.